The 10 T cell receptor beta chains in this list originate from one sample, sequenced in a study of blood T cell repertoires in COVID-19. Profiling relied on immunoSEQ multiplex PCR, and the TCRdb table lists in-frame clones only, not all of them. The sample includes approximately 440,000 clones, 90% of them seen just once. Sample: PBMCs or T cells enriched from blood (not recorded which). These receptors all stem from a man aged 18 to 29 who had recovered from COVID-19.

The chain is built from TRBV24-1 and TRBJ1-6; a weak D match, TRBD1 (6 bases). V was cut by 9 bases and J by 8 bases, with 22 bases left in between. The length of the CDR3 is 16 residues. Germline V gene lookup returns CDR1 KGHDR and CDR2 SFDVKD. For the CDR3, the DNA is TGTGCCACCGGAGAACCCCGGGGGGGCTCTTATTCACCCCTCCACTTT. Its translation: CATGEPRGGSYSPLHF.

The genes are TRBV7-3 and TRBJ2-3; 9 bases are a match to TRBD2. Germline V gene sequence: CDR1 SGHTA, CDR2 FQGTGA. There are 16 residues in the CDR3. Trimming cost V 6 bases and J 3 bases; bases outside gene matches: 10. The CDR3 reads CASSPGTSLGTDTQYF. The CDR3 DNA reads TGTGCCAGCAGTCCCGGGACTAGCTTGGGGACAGATACGCAGTATTTT. Using reference TRBV7-3 and TRBJ2-3 for the parts outside the CDR3, the full variable domain is GAGVSQTPSNKVTEKGKYVELRCDPISGHTALYWYRQSLGQGPEFLIYFQGTGAADDSGLPNDRFFAVRPEGSVSTLKIQRTERGDSAVYLCASSPGTSLGTDTQYFGPGTRLTVL.

With respect to this clone: Other DNA variants within this sample encode the same CDR3. The V and J genes are TRBV27 and TRBJ2-7; D unclear. This CDR3 comprises 13 residues. Per germline, CDR1 MNHEY and CDR2 SMNVEV (reference sequence). Trimming pared 3 bases from V and 2 bases from J, leaving 8 bases between. CDR3 protein: CASSLGPAYEQYF. The CDR3, as DNA: TGTGCCAGCAGTTTGGGCCCAGCCTACGAGCAGTACTTC.

The V and J genes are TRBV28 and TRBJ1-5; 8 bases map to TRBD1. CDR3 length: 14 amino acids. The germline V gene has CDR1 MDHEN and CDR2 SYDVKM. V was pared by 6 bases and J by 3 bases, with 4 bases of the junction left unmatched. CDR3 nucleotide sequence: TGTGCCAGCAGGAGGACAGGGCTCAATCAGCCCCAGCATTTT. Protein product: CASRRTGLNQPQHF.

In DNA form, the CDR3 reads TGTGCCAGCAGCCAGACAGGGGCGCATTCACCCCTCCACTTT. Its protein is CASSQTGAHSPLHF. The chain recombines TRBV11-1 with TRBJ1-6; 8 positions match TRBD1. Trimming took 5 bases from V and 8 from J; bases not matched to a gene: 5. This CDR3 is 14 amino acids long. CDR1 and CDR2 from the germline V gene are SGHAT and FQDESV (reference sequence). The full variable domain, rest sourced from reference TRBV11-1 and TRBJ1-6, is EAEVAQSPRYKITEKSQAVAFWCDPISGHATLYWYRQILGQGPELLVQFQDESVVDDSQLPKDRFSAERLKGVDSTLKIQPAELGDSAMYLCASSQTGAHSPLHFGNGTRLTVT.

J is TRBJ1-2 and V is TRBV28, with TRBD1 matching 8 bases. CDR3 length: 14 residues. V lost 6 bases to trimming and J lost 4 bases; unmatched junction nucleotides: 7. Germline CDR1 MDHEN, CDR2 SYDVKM. DNA of the CDR3: TGTGCCAGCAGGCTGGACAGGGTTAGCTATGGCTACACCTTC. The encoded protein is CASRLDRVSYGYTF.

The chain joins TRBV28 to TRBJ1-1; D is uncertain. Germline V gene data show CDR1 as MDHEN and CDR2 as SYDVKM. Trimming cost V 8 bases and J 5 bases, with 18 bases left between them. The CDR3 sequence is 14 residues long. CDR3 amino acids: CASVPSGKKTEAFF. The CDR3 DNA reads TGTGCCAGCGTCCCCTCCGGTAAAAAGACTGAAGCTTTCTTT.

This rearrangement joins TRBV28 to TRBJ2-5; weak D call: TRBD2 (5 bases). V lost 6 bases and J 2 bases, leaving 25 bases between the germline ends. Germline V gene data show CDR1 as MDHEN and CDR2 as SYDVKM. The CDR3 contains 18 residues. Here the CDR3 DNA reads TGTGCCAGCAGAAAAAGTTATATCGGGAAGCGATCTCAAGAGACCCAGTACTTC. As protein: CASRKSYIGKRSQETQYF.

The rearrangement joins TRBV9 to TRBJ1-2; D may be TRBD1 (6 bases). With 6 bases removed from V and 8 bases from J, the gap between germline ends came to 17 bases. This CDR3 is built from 13 residues. Germline V gene lookup returns CDR1 SGDLS and CDR2 YYNGEE. The CDR3 region has the DNA TGTGCCAGCACCGCAGGGGCCCTCAGGGGCTACACCTTC. Translated, it gives CASTAGALRGYTF.

This rearrangement joins TRBV18 to TRBJ1-2; 10 nucleotides agree with TRBD1. The J segment lost 6 bases and the V segment lost 3 bases, leaving 7 bases of the junction unmatched. Germline V gives CDR1 KGHSH, CDR2 LQKENI. The CDR3 covers 15 residues. CDR3 residues: CASSPLTGGSDGYTF. The DNA of the CDR3 is TGTGCCAGCTCACCCTTGACAGGGGGCTCAGATGGCTACACCTTC.